This record concerns one TCR beta chain sequence. The data stem from a study of blood T cell repertoires in COVID-19. The wider study: Acute-phase and convalescent COVID-19 samples originated in the United States, Italy and Spain.

This table comes from immunoSEQ multiplex PCR, and its TCRdb copy is limited to in-frame clones, with some not included. The sample includes around 55,000 clones, 87% of them seen just once. Trimming pared 3 bases from V and 1 base from J, leaving 9 bases between. Germline V gene data show CDR1 as SNHLY and CDR2 as FYNNEI. The CDR3 runs to 14 residues. The chain has TRBV2 and TRBJ1-1; D call uncertain. Sequencing used peripheral blood. The TCR originated in a man in his forties with COVID-19, enrolled during active disease. The CDR3 sequence: CASSDSGENTEAFF. CDR3 in DNA: TGTGCCAGCAGTGACAGCGGAGAGAACACTGAAGCTTTCTTT. Drawing the rest from reference TRBV2 and TRBJ1-1, the complete variable domain is EPEVTQTPSHQVTQMGQEVILRCVPISNHLYFYWYRQILGQKVEFLVSFYNNEISEKSEIFDDQFSVERPDGSNFTLKIRSTKLEDSAMYFCASSDSGENTEAFFGQGTRLTVV.